This T cell receptor (beta chain) was captured in a study of OX40 agonist ivuxolimab in advanced cancers. Turning to the study itself: Dose-escalation cases comprised hepatocellular carcinoma, melanoma, renal cell or head and neck cancer.

Trimming removed 1 base from V and 4 bases from J, with 20 bases in between. The germline CDR1 and CDR2 sequences are LNHDA and SQIVND (reference sequence). The CDR3 spans 17 residues. Method: immunoSEQ multiplex PCR; TCRdb's copy keeps in-frame clones and lacks some. The sample yields fewer than 70,000 clones, approximately 90% seen once. Source: CD4+ or CD8+ T cells sorted from blood, taken in a trial of the OX40 agonist ivuxolimab. The rearrangement uses TRBV19 and TRBJ2-7, with D possibly TRBD1 on 6 matching bases. This TCR was recovered from an adult with an advanced solid tumor such as melanoma, head and neck, liver or kidney cancer. CDR3 amino acids: CASSIGMDSWGTYEQYV. The CDR3 coding sequence is TGTGCCAGTAGTATAGGGATGGACAGCTGGGGGACATACGAGCAGTACGTC.